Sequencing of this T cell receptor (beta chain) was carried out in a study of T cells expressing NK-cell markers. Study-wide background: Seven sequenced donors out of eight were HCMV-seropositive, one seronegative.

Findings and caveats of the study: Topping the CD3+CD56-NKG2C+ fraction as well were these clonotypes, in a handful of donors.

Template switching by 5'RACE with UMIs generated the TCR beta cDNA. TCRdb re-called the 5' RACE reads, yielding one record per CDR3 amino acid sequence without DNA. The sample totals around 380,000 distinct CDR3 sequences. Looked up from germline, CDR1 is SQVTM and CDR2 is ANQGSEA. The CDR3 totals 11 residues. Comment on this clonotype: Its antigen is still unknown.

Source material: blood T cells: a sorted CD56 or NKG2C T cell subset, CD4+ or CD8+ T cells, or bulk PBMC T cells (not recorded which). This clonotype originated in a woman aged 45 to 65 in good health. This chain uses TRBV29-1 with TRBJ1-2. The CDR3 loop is CSLREGDGYTF.